Below are 13 T cell receptor beta chains sequenced from a single sample in a study of shared clonotypes between healthy human individuals. This table comes from immunoSEQ multiplex PCR, and its TCRdb copy is limited to in-frame clones, with some not included. Of a few million clones listed, roughly nine tenths are singletons. Sequenced material: naive CD4+ T cells sorted from blood. Specified subset: CD45RA+ positively selected. These receptors originate from a man younger than 35 in good health.

The V call is TRBV19, the J call TRBJ1-3, with D possibly TRBD1 on 6 matching bases. V shed 6 bases and J shed 0 bases, with 12 bases lying between them. This CDR3 spans 15 amino acids. The germline V gene has CDR1 LNHDA and CDR2 SQIVND (reference sequence). The CDR3 nucleotides read TGTGCCAGTAGCGGCACAGGGAGCTCTGGAAACACCATATATTTT. Protein sequence: CASSGTGSSGNTIYF.

The chain links TRBV5-1 to TRBJ2-5, with 10 bases lining up with TRBD2. CDR1 SGHRS and CDR2 YFSETQ come from the germline V gene. The CDR3 loop spans 14 amino acids. V lost 4 bases to trimming and J lost 5 bases; unmatched junction nucleotides: 5. The CDR3 nucleotides read TGCGCCAGCAGCGAACTAGCGGGAAAGGAGACCCAGTACTTC. Residues: CASSELAGKETQYF.

The chain is built from TRBV6-5 and TRBJ2-1; 7 nucleotides line up with TRBD1. Germline lookup yields CDR1 MNHEY and CDR2 SVGAGI. J lost 4 bases, V lost 5 bases, and 5 bases had no gene match. This CDR3 spans 14 amino acids. The CDR3 region is CASSTRTGYNEQFF. The DNA of the CDR3 is TGTGCCAGCAGTACACGGACAGGTTACAATGAGCAGTTCTTC.

The CDR3 is CASSEPGRTSAPRGAKNIQYF. The CDR3 nucleotides are TGCGCCAGCAGTGAGCCAGGCAGGACTAGCGCACCTAGAGGAGCCAAAAACATTCAGTACTTC. The chain carries TRBV10-1 and TRBJ2-4, with 9 bases that match TRBD2. This CDR3 has 21 amino acids. Germline assignment: CDR1 WNHNN and CDR2 SYGVQD (reference sequence). The V segment lost 2 bases and the J segment 0 bases; nucleotides outside the gene matches: 17.

The V call is TRBV28, the J call TRBJ1-1, with a weak D call TRBD1 (5 bases). Between the trimmed V and J ends, which lost 2 bases and 5 bases, there was a span of 12 bases. Germline CDR1 reads MDHEN; CDR2 reads SYDVKM. The CDR3 has 14 amino acids. CDR3 protein: CASSLAGTGTEAFF. In DNA, the CDR3 is TGTGCCAGCAGTTTAGCAGGGACGGGAACTGAAGCTTTCTTT.

A few counts support this clone. The rearrangement joins TRBV21-1 to TRBJ1-5; TRBD1, the table's D call, lacks a check against the DNA. TRBV21-1 is designated a pseudogene. The CDR3 has 16 amino acids. Here the CDR3 DNA reads TGTGCCAGCAGCACTCTGACAGCTGATAGCAATCAGCCCCAGCATTTT. Translation gives CASSTLTADSNQPQHF.

CDR3 sequence (DNA): TGTGCCATCAGTGAAAGGGACCGATCCTACGAGCAGTACTTC. Amino acids: CAISERDRSYEQYF. The chain couples TRBV10-3 to TRBJ2-7; the D gene could be TRBD1 or TRBD2 (5 bases each). The V end lost 3 bases, the J end lost 1 base, and 10 bases lay between the germline ends. The germline V gene encodes CDR1 ENHRY and CDR2 SYGVKD. The CDR3 covers 14 residues.

This chain connects TRBV19 to TRBJ1-1; D is unresolved. V was pared by 4 bases and J by 5 bases, with 11 bases between. There are 13 residues in the CDR3. Germline assignment: CDR1 LNHDA and CDR2 SQIVND (reference sequence). CDR3 in amino acids: CASSNQYGTEAFF. CDR3 DNA: TGTGCCAGTAGTAACCAATATGGAACTGAAGCTTTCTTT. Full variable domain (rest looked up from reference TRBV19 and TRBJ1-1): DGGITQSPKYLFRKEGQNVTLSCEQNLNHDAMYWYRQDPGQGLRLIYYSQIVNDFQKGDIAEGYSVSREKKESFPLTVTSAQKNPTAFYLCASSNQYGTEAFFGQGTRLTVV.

J is TRBJ1-4 and V is TRBV6-5; D gene ambiguous. The CDR3 covers 14 residues. With 6 bases removed from V and 2 bases from J, the gap between germline ends came to 10 bases. CDR1 is MNHEY, CDR2 SVGAGI, per germline. CDR3 sequence: CASRPTATNEKLFF. The CDR3 coding sequence is TGTGCCAGCAGACCGACCGCCACTAATGAAAAACTGTTTTTT.

The V and J genes are TRBV5-5 and TRBJ2-1, with 8 bases fitting TRBD1. V was clipped by 5 bases and J by 2 bases; unmatched bases: 6. The CDR3 has 15 amino acids. Germline loops: CDR1 SGHKS, CDR2 YYEKEE (reference sequence). CDR3 sequence reads: CASRGGQGAYNEQFF. The CDR3 DNA sequence: TGTGCCAGCAGGGGAGGACAGGGTGCCTACAATGAGCAGTTCTTC.

V gene TRBV7-8 combines with J gene TRBJ1-2; TRBD1 matches 11 bases. Germline V gene lookup returns CDR1 SGHVS and CDR2 FQNEAQ. This CDR3 region has 16 residues. The V segment lost 4 bases and the J segment 3 bases; nucleotides outside the gene matches: 7. The CDR3 DNA sequence: TGTGCCAGCAGCTGGGGACAGGGGGAATTGTACTATGGCTACACCTTC. Translated, it gives CASSWGQGELYYGYTF.

V and J are TRBV10-1 and TRBJ1-3; D call uncertain. The germline V gene encodes CDR1 WNHNN and CDR2 SYGVQD (reference sequence). The CDR3 extends over 13 amino acids. V dropped 2 bases and J dropped 0 bases, with 2 bases sitting between them. The CDR3 sequence: CASSEHSGNTIYF. For the CDR3, the DNA is TGCGCCAGCAGTGAGCACTCTGGAAACACCATATATTTT.

This chain links TRBV30 with TRBJ2-6, with D perhaps matching TRBD1 or TRBD2 (6 bases each). Trimming left V 3 bases short and J 0 bases short, with 9 bases between. The CDR3 runs to 15 residues. Germline V gene lookup returns CDR1 GTSNPN and CDR2 SVGIG (reference sequence). The CDR3 DNA reads as TGTGCCTGGAGCGAGGGGGGCTCTGGGGCCAACGTCCTGACTTTC. This sequence encodes CAWSEGGSGANVLTF.